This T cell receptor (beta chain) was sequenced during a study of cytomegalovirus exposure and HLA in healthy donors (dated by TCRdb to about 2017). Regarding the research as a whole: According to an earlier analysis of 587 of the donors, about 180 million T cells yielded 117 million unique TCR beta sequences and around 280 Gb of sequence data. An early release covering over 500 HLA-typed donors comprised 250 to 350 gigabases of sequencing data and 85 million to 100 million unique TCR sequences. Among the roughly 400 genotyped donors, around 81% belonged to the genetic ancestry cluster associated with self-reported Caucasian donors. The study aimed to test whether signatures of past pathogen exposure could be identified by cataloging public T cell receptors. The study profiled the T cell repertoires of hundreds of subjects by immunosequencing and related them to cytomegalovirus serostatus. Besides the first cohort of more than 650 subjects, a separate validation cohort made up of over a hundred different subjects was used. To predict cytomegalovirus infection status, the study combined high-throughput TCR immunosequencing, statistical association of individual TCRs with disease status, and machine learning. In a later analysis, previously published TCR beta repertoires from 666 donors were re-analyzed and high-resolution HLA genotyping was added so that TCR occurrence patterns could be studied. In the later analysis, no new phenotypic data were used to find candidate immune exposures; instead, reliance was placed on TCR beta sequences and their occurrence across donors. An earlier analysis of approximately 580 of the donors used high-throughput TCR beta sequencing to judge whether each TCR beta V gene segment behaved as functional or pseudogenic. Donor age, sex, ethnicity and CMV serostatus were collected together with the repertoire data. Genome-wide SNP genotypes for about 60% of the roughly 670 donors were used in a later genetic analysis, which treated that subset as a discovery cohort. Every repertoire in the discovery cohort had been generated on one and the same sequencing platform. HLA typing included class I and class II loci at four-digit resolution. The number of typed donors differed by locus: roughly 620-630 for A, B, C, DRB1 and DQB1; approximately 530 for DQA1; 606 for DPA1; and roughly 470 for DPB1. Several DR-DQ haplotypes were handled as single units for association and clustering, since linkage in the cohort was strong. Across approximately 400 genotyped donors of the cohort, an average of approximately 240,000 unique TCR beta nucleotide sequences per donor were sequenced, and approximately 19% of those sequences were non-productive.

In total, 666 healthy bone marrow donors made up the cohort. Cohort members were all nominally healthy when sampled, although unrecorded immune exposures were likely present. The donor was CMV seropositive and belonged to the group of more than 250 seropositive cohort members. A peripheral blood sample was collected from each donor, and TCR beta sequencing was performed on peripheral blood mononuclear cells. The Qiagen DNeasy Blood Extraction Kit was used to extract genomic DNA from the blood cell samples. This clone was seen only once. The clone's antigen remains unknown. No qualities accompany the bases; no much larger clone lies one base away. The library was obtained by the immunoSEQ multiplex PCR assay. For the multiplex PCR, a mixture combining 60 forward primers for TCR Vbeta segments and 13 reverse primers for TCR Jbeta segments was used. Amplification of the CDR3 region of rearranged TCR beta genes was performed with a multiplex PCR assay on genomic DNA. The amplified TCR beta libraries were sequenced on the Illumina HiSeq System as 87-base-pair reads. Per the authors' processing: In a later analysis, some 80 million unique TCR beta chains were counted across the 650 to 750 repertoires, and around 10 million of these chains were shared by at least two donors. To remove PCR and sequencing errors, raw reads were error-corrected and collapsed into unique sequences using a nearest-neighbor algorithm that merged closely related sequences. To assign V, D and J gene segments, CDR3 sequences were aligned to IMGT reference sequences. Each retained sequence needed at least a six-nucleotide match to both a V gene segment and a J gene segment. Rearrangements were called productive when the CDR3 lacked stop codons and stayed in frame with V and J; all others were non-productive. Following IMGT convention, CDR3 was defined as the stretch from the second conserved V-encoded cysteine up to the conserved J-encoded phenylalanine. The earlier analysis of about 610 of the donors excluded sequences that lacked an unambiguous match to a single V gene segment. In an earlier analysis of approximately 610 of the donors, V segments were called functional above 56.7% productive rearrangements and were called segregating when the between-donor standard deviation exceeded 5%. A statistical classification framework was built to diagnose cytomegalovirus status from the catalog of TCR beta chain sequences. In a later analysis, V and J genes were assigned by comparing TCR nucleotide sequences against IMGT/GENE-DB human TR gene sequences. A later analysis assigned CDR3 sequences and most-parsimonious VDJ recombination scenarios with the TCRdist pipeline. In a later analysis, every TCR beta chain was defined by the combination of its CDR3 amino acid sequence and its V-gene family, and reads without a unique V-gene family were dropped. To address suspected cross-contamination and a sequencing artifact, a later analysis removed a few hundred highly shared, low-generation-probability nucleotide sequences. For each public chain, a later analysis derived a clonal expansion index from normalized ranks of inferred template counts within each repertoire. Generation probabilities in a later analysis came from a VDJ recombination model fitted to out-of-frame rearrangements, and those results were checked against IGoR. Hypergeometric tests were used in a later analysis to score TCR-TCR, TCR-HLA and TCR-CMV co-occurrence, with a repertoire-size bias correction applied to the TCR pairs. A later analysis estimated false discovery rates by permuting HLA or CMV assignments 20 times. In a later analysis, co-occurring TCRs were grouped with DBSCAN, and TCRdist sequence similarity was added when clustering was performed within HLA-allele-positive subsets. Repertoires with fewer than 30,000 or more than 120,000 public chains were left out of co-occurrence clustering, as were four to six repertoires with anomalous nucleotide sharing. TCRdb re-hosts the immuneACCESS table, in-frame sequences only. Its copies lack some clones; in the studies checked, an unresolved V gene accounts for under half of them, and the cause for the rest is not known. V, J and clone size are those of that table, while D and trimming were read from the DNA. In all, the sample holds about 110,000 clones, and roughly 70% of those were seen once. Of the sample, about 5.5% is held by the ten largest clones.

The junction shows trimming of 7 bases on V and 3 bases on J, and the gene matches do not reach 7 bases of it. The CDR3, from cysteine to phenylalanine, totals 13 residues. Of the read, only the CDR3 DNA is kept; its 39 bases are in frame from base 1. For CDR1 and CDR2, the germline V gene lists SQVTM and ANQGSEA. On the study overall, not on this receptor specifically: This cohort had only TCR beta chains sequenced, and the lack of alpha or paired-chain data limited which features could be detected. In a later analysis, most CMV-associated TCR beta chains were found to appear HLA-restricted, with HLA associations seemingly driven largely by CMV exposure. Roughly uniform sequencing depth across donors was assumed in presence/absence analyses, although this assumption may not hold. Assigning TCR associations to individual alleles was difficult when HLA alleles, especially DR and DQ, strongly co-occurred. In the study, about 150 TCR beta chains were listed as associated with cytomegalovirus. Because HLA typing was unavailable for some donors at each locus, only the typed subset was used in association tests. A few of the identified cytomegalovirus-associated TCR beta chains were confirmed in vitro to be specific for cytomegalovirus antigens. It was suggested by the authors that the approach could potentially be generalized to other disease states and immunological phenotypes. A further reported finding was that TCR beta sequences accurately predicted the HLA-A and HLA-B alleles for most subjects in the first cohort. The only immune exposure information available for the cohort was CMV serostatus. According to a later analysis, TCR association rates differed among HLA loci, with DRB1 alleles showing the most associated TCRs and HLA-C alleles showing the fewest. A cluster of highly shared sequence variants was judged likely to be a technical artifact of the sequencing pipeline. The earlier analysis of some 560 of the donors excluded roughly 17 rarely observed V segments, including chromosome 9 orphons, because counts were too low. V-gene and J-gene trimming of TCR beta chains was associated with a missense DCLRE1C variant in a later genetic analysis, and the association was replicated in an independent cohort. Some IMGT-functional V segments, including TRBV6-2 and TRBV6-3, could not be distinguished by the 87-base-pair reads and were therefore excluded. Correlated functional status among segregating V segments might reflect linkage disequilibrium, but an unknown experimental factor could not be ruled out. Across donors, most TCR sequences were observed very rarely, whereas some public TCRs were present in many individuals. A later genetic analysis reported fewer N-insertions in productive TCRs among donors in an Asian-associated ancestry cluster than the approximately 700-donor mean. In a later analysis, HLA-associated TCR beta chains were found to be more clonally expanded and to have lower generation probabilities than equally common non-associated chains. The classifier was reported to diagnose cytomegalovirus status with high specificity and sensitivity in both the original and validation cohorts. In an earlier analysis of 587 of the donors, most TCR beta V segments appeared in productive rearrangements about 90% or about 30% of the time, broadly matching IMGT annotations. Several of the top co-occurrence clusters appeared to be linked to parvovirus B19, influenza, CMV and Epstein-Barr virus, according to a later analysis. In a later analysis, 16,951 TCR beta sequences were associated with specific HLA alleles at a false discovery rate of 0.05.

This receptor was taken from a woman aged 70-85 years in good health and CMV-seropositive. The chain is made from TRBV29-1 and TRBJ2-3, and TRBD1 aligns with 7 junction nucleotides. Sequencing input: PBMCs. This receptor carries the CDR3 CSADRAGTDTQYF. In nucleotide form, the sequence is TGCAGCGCTGACAGGGCAGGGACAGATACGCAGTATTTT.